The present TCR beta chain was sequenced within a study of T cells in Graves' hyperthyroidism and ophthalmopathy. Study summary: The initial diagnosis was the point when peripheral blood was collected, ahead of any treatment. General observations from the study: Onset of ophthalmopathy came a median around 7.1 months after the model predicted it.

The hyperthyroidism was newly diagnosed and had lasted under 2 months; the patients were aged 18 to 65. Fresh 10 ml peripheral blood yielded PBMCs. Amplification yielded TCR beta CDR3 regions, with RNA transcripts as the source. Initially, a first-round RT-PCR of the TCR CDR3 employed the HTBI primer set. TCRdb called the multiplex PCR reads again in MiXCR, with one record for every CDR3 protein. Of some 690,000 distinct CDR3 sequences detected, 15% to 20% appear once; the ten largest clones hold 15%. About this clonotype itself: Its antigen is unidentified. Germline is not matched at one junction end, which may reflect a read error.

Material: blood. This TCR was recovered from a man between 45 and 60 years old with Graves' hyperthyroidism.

The CDR3 region is CASSQSVGSWNIEAFF. The CDR3 DNA sequence: TGCGCCAGCAGCCAATCCGTCGGCAGCTGGAACATTGAAGCTTTCTTT. The rearrangement links TRBV5-1 to TRBJ1-1; D unresolved. The CDR3 consists of 16 residues. The germline CDR1 and CDR2 sequences are SGHRS and YFSETQ. The variable domain in full, with the rest retrieved from reference TRBV5-1 and TRBJ1-1, is KAGVTQTPRYLIKTRGQQVTLSCSPISGHRSVSWYQQTPGQGLQFLFEYFSETQRNKGNFPGRFSGRQFSNSRSEMNVSTLELGDSALYLCASSQSVGSWNIEAFFGQGTRLTVV.